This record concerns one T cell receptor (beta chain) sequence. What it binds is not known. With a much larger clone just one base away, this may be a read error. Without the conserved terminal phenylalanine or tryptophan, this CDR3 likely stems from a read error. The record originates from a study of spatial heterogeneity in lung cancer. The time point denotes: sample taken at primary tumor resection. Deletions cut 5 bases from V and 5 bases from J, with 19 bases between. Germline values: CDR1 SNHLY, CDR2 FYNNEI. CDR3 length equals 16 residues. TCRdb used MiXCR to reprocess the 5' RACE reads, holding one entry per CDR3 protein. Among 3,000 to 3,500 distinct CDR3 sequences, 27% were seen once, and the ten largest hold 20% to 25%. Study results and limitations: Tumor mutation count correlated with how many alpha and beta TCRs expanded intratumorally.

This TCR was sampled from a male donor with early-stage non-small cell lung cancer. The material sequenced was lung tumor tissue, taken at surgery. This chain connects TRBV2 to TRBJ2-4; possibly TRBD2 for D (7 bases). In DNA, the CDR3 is TGTGCCAGCAGTTCCCCACCACAGGGAGGGGAAAACATTCAGTACTAC. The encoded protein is CASSSPPQGGENIQYY.